Listed below are T cell receptor beta chains from one sample, sequenced in a study of T cells in Graves' hyperthyroidism and ophthalmopathy. TCRdb redid the calling of the multiplex PCR reads with MiXCR, one entry per CDR3 protein. The table lists hundreds of thousands of distinct CDR3 sequences, about 12% of them singletons, with around 9.2% in the top ten. The sample consisted of blood. Receptors originate from a woman aged 18-29 years with Graves' hyperthyroidism. Each CDR3 is given with its conserved first and last residue. A D gene is named only where the DNA matches it firmly. Not every row has a clone size; where given, it reads once, few, many or a size class.

v_call	j_call	d_call	clone_size	cdr3_nt	cdr3_aa
TRBV2	TRBJ1-1	TRBD1	many	TGTGCCACGCTTCAGGGGGCGAACACTGAAGCTTTCTTT	CATLQGANTEAFF
TRBV29-1	TRBJ2-3	TRBD2	many	TGCAGCGTTGTGCGGGGGACCACTAGCACAGATACGCAGTATTTT	CSVVRGTTSTDTQYF
TRBV24-1	TRBJ2-1	TRBD2	many	TGTGCCACCAGTGATGTACTAGCGGGAACTTACAATGAGCAGTTCTTC	CATSDVLAGTYNEQFF
TRBV18	TRBJ2-1	TRBD2	few	TGTGCCAGCTCACCCCCGACTAGCGGCAATGAGCAGTTCTTC	CASSPPTSGNEQFF
TRBV6-1	TRBJ2-3	-	many	TGTGCCAGCAGTCCGAAAGTCAAGGGGGGGCCCAGCACAGATACGCAGTATTTT	CASSPKVKGGPSTDTQYF
TRBV4-1	TRBJ2-1	TRBD1	-	TGCGCCAGCAGCCAAAGACAGGGGACAAGGAACGAGCAGTTCTTC	CASSQRQGTRNEQFF
TRBV6-2/TRBV6-3	TRBJ1-5	TRBD1	-	TGTGCCAGCAGTTACTGGGACAGGGTTTCACATCAGCCCCAGCATTTT	CASSYWDRVSHQPQHF
TRBV4-1	TRBJ1-4	-	-	TGCGCCAGCAGCCAATCAGGCTCGGGTAATGAAAAACTGTTTTTT	CASSQSGSGNEKLFF
TRBV20-1	TRBJ2-1	TRBD2	many	TGCAGTGCTGTCTGGACTAGCGGGAACTCCTACAATGAGCAGTTCTTC	CSAVWTSGNSYNEQFF
TRBV5-8	TRBJ2-1	-	many	TGTGCCAGCAGCTTGGCCACGTCAGGCACCTACAATGAGCAGTTCTTC	CASSLATSGTYNEQFF
TRBV30	TRBJ2-3	-	many	TGTGCCTGGAGTGTCTTAGTTACTAGCACAGATACGCAGTATTTT	CAWSVLVTSTDTQYF
TRBV20-1	TRBJ1-4	-	many	TGCAGTGCTAACTTAGGGGAAAAACTGTTTTTT	CSANLGEKLFF
TRBV4-2	TRBJ2-1	-	many	TGTGCCAGCAGCCAAGTCCCGGGGGGCGAATATGAGCAGTTCTTC	CASSQVPGGEYEQFF
TRBV18	TRBJ1-1	-	many	TGTGCCAGCTCACCAATGCCTCTCACAGTGAACACTGAAGCTTTCTTT	CASSPMPLTVNTEAFF
TRBV5-1	TRBJ2-1	-	few	TGCGCCAGCGAAGGGACGGAAGATTTTTCCTACAATGAGCAGTTCTTC	CASEGTEDFSYNEQFF
TRBV24-1	TRBJ1-4	-	-	TGTGCCACCAGTGAAGGACAGAAGTCAGGTGAAAAACTGTTTTTT	CATSEGQKSGEKLFF
TRBV11-2	TRBJ1-4	TRBD1	many	TGTGCCAGCAGCTTAGGGATACAGGGGAATGAAAAACTGTTTTTT	CASSLGIQGNEKLFF
TRBV20-1	TRBJ1-1	TRBD1	many	TGCAGTGCGCCCAAACAGGGGGCGCTTACTGAAGCTTTCTTT	CSAPKQGALTEAFF
TRBV12-3/TRBV12-4	TRBJ1-1	-	many	TGTGCCAGCAGGCCGGGACACCGAGAAGCTTTCTTT	CASRPGHREAFF
TRBV20-1	TRBJ1-1	-	-	TGCAGTGCTAGAGACAGACAGATTGGGGTTGACACTGAAGCTTTCTTT	CSARDRQIGVDTEAFF
TRBV2	TRBJ2-1	TRBD2	many	TGTGCCAGCACTAGCCCCGGGGGGAAGACCGGCGATGAGCAGTTCTTC	CASTSPGGKTGDEQFF
TRBV7-2	TRBJ2-1	TRBD2	few	TGTGCCAGCACCCATACAAGCGGGAACTCCTACAATGAGCAGTTCTTC	CASTHTSGNSYNEQFF
TRBV6-1	TRBJ2-1	TRBD1	few	TGTGCCAGCAGTGAGCAGGGGGCCTTAGACTACAATGAGCAGTTCTTC	CASSEQGALDYNEQFF
TRBV6-1	TRBJ2-5	-	few	TGTGCCAGCAGGGGACTGGGGACAGAAGAGACCCAGTACTTC	CASRGLGTEETQYF
TRBV6-2/TRBV6-3	TRBJ1-5	-	many	TGTGCCAGCAGTTCAACGGAGGGCCTTCAAGGGCAGCCCCAGCATTTT	CASSSTEGLQGQPQHF
TRBV7-2	TRBJ2-1	TRBD2	many	TGTGCCAGCAGCCCCGCAGGCGGGAGGGCTTACAATGAGCAGTTCTTC	CASSPAGGRAYNEQFF
TRBV6-2/TRBV6-3	TRBJ2-7	TRBD1	-	TGTGCCAGCGGATTCAGGGGGCTTTCCGATCGGGAGCAGTACTTC	CASGFRGLSDREQYF
TRBV27	TRBJ2-7	-	many	TGTGCCAGCAGTCCCCAGGGCGACGGCTACGAGCAGTACTTC	CASSPQGDGYEQYF